These T cell receptor beta chains were read from a single sample in a study of blood T cells in healthy people across ages. TCRdb re-derived calls from the 5' RACE reads in MiXCR, one entry per CDR3 protein. This sample has about 1.4 million distinct CDR3 sequences; around 59% occur once, and the top ten carry 6.5% to 8.5%. The sequencing input was blood. These receptors came from a man younger than 35 in good health. The conserved cysteine and the conserved F or W are not part of the CDR3 here. Some rows have no size entry. The others give once, few or many, or a class for an expanded clone.

v_gene,j_gene,abundance,CDR3aa
TRBV12-3/TRBV12-4,TRBJ2-2,.,ASSLTSGGPRELF
TRBV6-5,TRBJ1-1,.,ASSDLSLGAEAF
TRBV28,TRBJ2-5,.,ASSSGTINQETQY
TRBV27,TRBJ2-2,.,ASSPLWRTGELF
TRBV6-5,TRBJ2-7,.,ASRNGLSTYEQY
TRBV20-1,.,.,SARGGVETQY
TRBV4-1,TRBJ2-3,.,ASSHLEGQGTDTQY
TRBV30,TRBJ1-5,.,AWMPQEGNQPQH
TRBV4-3,TRBJ2-7,once,ASSQDTRGFSYEQY
TRBV7-8,TRBJ2-5,.,ASSLAGRGPGETQY
TRBV5-1,TRBJ1-1,.,ASSLGRGANTEAF
TRBV20-1,TRBJ1-1,once,SARDWVNTEAF
TRBV2,TRBJ2-3,.,ASSPRLNLGTDTQY
TRBV6-1,TRBJ1-2,.,ASSERGDYGYT
TRBV21-1,.,.,ASSKGGRTVTYEQY
TRBV25-1,TRBJ2-3,.,ASSEYTDSHTDTQY
TRBV27,.,once,ASSPLQETQF
TRBV5-1,.,few,ASSSAGTGIEQY
TRBV2,TRBJ1-4,.,ASTPFFGGREKLF
TRBV29-1,TRBJ2-1,.,SVEVVQGLSYNEQF
TRBV10-3,TRBJ1-2,few,AIRQTGGNYGYT
TRBV15,TRBJ1-5,.,ATSRGGEGQPQH
TRBV6-5,TRBJ1-6,few,ASRASVGSYNSPLH
TRBV14,TRBJ2-3,.,ASNLNGVGDTQY
TRBV6-1,TRBJ2-7,.,ASSDGGAEQY
TRBV29-1,TRBJ2-3,.,SVVGQLDATDTQY
TRBV7-6,TRBJ2-7,.,ASSPSPAASYGQY
TRBV6-5,TRBJ2-7,.,ASRPHVPDWEQY
TRBV29-1,TRBJ2-5,few,SVVMGFQETQY
TRBV12-3/TRBV12-4,TRBJ2-3,many,ASSLGTSTDTQY
TRBV11-2,TRBJ2-1,.,ASSLVGRTITQKSSYNEQF
TRBV6-5,TRBJ1-2,once,ASGTGQSYGYT
TRBV6-6,TRBJ2-5,.,ASSHRGSQETQY
TRBV28,TRBJ2-1,.,ASNPTRTGGNEQF
TRBV20-1,TRBJ1-6,.,SAKGQVNSPLH
TRBV11-2,TRBJ2-3,.,ASSFRRATFDTQY
TRBV18,TRBJ2-5,.,ASSRGTSEDNEQY
TRBV29-1,TRBJ1-2,.,SVAPRDVNGYT
TRBV12-3/TRBV12-4,TRBJ2-5,many,ASSLGGGETQY
TRBV20-1,TRBJ2-1,once,SARDWQDLGEQF
TRBV15,TRBJ1-4,.,ATSRKVGATNEKLF
TRBV5-4,TRBJ2-2,once,ASRTSGSGIGELF
TRBV29-1,TRBJ2-1,.,SARGFSGRNEQF
TRBV29-1,TRBJ2-1,.,SVRGGRYNEQF
TRBV20-1,TRBJ1-5,.,SARDPAGDQPQH
TRBV6-2/TRBV6-3,TRBJ2-5,few,ASSPDRVQTQY
TRBV3-1,TRBJ2-7,many,ASSQGRTYEQY
TRBV12-3/TRBV12-4,TRBJ2-6,.,ASSGYMDRAGANVLT
TRBV9,TRBJ1-1,.,ASSVVGGGTEAF
TRBV6-2/TRBV6-3,TRBJ2-3,.,ASRPVHEDTQY
TRBV20-1,TRBJ2-1,.,SARVAESRWEEEQF
TRBV12-3/TRBV12-4,.,.,ASAWREYYEQY